This TCR beta chain comes out of a study of T cells after yellow fever vaccination. Across the whole study: Those fractions that held only low numbers of cells were prepared using the SMART-Seq v4 Ultra Low Input RNA kit.

This clonotype was seen a few times. Its antigen is undetermined. 5'RACE template switching generated TCR cDNA, adding a universal primer site and UMIs. TCRdb re-called the 5' RACE reads through MiXCR, storing one row per CDR3 protein. The table records around 70,000 distinct CDR3 sequences, approximately 6.9% of them present only once. Study outcomes and limitations: Although most clonotypes did not, a small share appeared in both CD4 and CD8 compartments. By day 5 rather than day 15, the secondary response had peaked, though it was weaker.

The clonotype was recovered from a man between 18 and 29 years old who received the YFV17D yellow fever vaccine. The starting material was CD8+ T cells sorted from PBMCs, obtained less than 6 days after the first yellow fever vaccination.

The CDR3 nucleotides read TGCAGTGCGGGGATAGCACCTTTGGGGACCCAGTACTTC. This codes for CSAGIAPLGTQYF. The rearrangement uses TRBV20-1 and TRBJ2-5; D remains ambiguous. V was pared by 6 bases and J by 7 bases, with 18 bases between. This CDR3 comprises 13 residues. Germline loops: CDR1 DFQATT, CDR2 SNEGSKA (reference sequence).